This T cell receptor (beta chain) was sequenced during a study of post-analysis software for immune sequencing data. Study-wide context: Clinical courses comprised relapsing-remitting, secondary progressive and progressive-relapsing multiple sclerosis. Study-wide points: Among 5 or 6 TRBV segments more frequent in patients than controls were TRBV5-6, TRBV5-1 and TRBV20-1.

Included in the TCR beta cDNA libraries were unique molecular identifiers. The yield from approximately 1 to 10 million T cells was roughly 0.5 million cDNA molecules in total. Via MiXCR, TCRdb re-called the PCR reads, giving one row per CDR3 protein. The sample consists of hundreds of thousands of distinct CDR3 sequences, approximately 39% of them appearing once. In regard to this clonotype: The antigen remains undetermined.

The germline CDR1 and CDR2 sequences are MNHEY and SMNVEV (reference sequence). With 1 base clipped from V and 6 bases from J, the junction kept 7 bases outside the gene matches. The CDR3 is 15 amino acids. V gene TRBV27 combines with J gene TRBJ1-2; TRBD1 agrees at 8 bases. Sequenced: blood. The TCR originated in a girl aged 2-10 years with multiple sclerosis. CDR3 residues: CASSLLGRGPDGYTF. The CDR3 DNA reads as TGTGCCAGCAGTTTATTGGGCAGGGGGCCCGATGGCTACACCTTC.